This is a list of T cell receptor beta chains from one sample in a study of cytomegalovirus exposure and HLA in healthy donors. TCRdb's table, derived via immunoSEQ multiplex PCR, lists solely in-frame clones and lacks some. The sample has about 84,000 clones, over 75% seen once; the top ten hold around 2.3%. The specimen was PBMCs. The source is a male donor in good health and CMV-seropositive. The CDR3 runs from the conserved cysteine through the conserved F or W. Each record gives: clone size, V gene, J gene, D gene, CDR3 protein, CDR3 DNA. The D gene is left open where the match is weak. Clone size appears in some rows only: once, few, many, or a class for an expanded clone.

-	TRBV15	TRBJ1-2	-	CATSISGTNYGYTF	TGTGCCACCAGCATTAGCGGGACAAACTATGGCTACACCTTC
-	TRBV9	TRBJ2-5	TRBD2	CASSVHLAEQETQYF	TGTGCCAGCAGCGTGCATCTAGCGGAACAAGAGACCCAGTACTTC
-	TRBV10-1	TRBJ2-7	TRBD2	CASSGSTSGSSEQYF	TGCGCCAGCAGTGGAAGTACTAGCGGATCCTCCGAGCAGTACTTC
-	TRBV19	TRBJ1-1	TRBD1	CASSIENRGHTFF	TGTGCCAGTAGTATAGAGAACAGGGGGCACACTTTCTTT
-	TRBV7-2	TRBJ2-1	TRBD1	CASSSTGGVPNEQFF	TGTGCCAGCAGCTCGACAGGGGGCGTCCCCAATGAGCAGTTCTTC
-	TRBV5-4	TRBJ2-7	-	CASSFGGQLYEQYF	TGTGCCAGCAGCTTCGGCGGACAGCTCTACGAGCAGTACTTC
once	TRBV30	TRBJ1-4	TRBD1	CACSQGVGEKLFF	TGTGCCTGTTCACAGGGGGTGGGTGAAAAACTGTTTTTT
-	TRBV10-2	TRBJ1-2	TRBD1	CASSFDRADYTF	TGCGCCAGCAGTTTTGACAGGGCCGACTACACCTTC
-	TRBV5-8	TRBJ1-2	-	CASRSAGGEYGYTF	TGTGCCAGCAGATCAGCCGGGGGGGAGTATGGCTACACCTTC
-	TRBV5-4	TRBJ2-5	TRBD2	CASSLGLVQETQYF	TGTGCCAGCAGCCTAGGACTAGTCCAAGAGACCCAGTACTTC
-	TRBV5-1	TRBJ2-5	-	CASSIGQQETQYF	TGCGCCAGCAGCATTGGACAACAAGAGACCCAGTACTTC
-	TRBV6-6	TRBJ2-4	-	CASTGGDIQYF	TGTGCCAGCACGGGTGGAGACATTCAGTACTTC
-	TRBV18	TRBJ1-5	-	CASSPGQTLGQPQHF	TGTGCCAGCTCACCAGGACAGACGCTCGGCCAGCCCCAGCATTTT
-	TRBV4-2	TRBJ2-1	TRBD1	CASSQASGQVYNEQFF	TGTGCCAGCAGCCAAGCCAGCGGACAGGTCTACAATGAGCAGTTCTTC
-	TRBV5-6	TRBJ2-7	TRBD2	CASSSGLAGGSYEQYF	TGTGCCAGCAGCTCGGGACTAGCGGGAGGGTCCTACGAGCAGTACTTC
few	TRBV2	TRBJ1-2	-	CANGTGIGSYTF	TGTGCCAACGGAACAGGGATAGGGAGCTACACCTTC
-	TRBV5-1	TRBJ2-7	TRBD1	CASSLGQGVSYEQYF	TGCGCCAGCAGCCTGGGACAGGGGGTTTCCTACGAGCAGTACTTC
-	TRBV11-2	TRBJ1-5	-	CASSRTRNQPQHF	TGTGCCAGCAGCCGCACCAGGAATCAGCCCCAGCATTTT
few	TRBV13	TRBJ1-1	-	CASSGLQAEAFF	TGTGCCAGCAGCGGCCTTCAGGCTGAAGCTTTCTTT
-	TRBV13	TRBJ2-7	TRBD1	CASSLARDRFAKKYEQYF	TGTGCCAGCAGCTTAGCCCGGGACAGGTTTGCAAAAAAATACGAGCAGTACTTC
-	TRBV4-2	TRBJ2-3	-	CASSRTNTDTQYF	TGTGCCAGCAGCCGGACTAACACAGATACGCAGTATTTT
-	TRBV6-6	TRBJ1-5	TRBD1	CASNRGGRPQHF	TGTGCCAGTAACAGGGGGGGGCGGCCCCAGCATTTT
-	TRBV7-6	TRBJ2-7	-	CASSPLSVSSYEQYF	TGTGCCAGCAGCCCCCTTAGCGTAAGCTCCTACGAGCAGTACTTC
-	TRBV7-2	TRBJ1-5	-	CASGLKGDQPQHF	TGTGCCAGCGGCCTCAAAGGGGATCAGCCCCAGCATTTT
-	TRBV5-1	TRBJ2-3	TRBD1	CASSFGDRSTDTQYF	TGCGCCAGCAGCTTTGGGGACAGGAGCACAGATACGCAGTATTTT
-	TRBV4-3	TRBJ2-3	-	CASSRQPGVTDTQYF	TGCGCCAGCAGCCGTCAACCGGGGGTCACAGATACGCAGTATTTT
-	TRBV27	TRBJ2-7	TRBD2	CASSVAGGPFEQYF	TGTGCCAGCAGTGTAGCGGGAGGGCCTTTCGAGCAGTACTTC
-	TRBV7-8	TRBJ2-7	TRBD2	CASSYLAGAHEQYF	TGTGCCAGCAGCTATCTAGCGGGAGCCCACGAGCAGTACTTC
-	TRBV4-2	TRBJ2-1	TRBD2	CASSQDGQRESNEQFF	TGTGCCAGCAGCCAAGACGGCCAGCGGGAGAGCAATGAGCAGTTCTTC
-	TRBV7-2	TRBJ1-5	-	CASSLDISQPQHF	TGTGCCAGCAGCTTAGATATTAGTCAGCCCCAGCATTTT
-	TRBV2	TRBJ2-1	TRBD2	CASSARGAGGVEQFF	TGTGCCAGCAGTGCCCGGGGGGCGGGAGGGGTTGAGCAGTTCTTC
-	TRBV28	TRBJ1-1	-	CASRTQGVTEAFF	TGTGCCAGCAGGACACAGGGTGTCACTGAAGCTTTCTTT
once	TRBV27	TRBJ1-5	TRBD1	CASSSTGGSGNQPQHF	TGTGCCAGCAGTTCTACAGGGGGTTCCGGCAATCAGCCCCAGCATTTT
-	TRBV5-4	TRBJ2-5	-	CASSLPGVSKTQYF	TGTGCCAGCAGCCTGCCGGGGGTCTCGAAGACCCAGTACTTC
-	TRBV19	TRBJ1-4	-	CASMDKWNEKLFF	TGTGCCAGTATGGACAAGTGGAATGAAAAACTGTTTTTT
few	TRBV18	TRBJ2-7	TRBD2	CASSPPGLTYEQYF	TGTGCCAGCTCACCACCGGGACTAACCTACGAGCAGTACTTC
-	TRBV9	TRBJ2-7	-	CASSMGGGEQYF	TGTGCCAGCAGCATGGGAGGCGGGGAGCAGTACTTC
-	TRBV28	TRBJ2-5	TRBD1	CASRLDATGLKETQYF	TGTGCCAGCAGACTCGACGCGACAGGGCTCAAGGAGACCCAGTACTTC
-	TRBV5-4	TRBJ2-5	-	CASSLTPVETQYF	TGTGCCAGCAGCTTGACTCCCGTGGAGACCCAGTACTTC
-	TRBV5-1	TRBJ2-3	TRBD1	CASSYTGGEADTQYF	TGCGCCAGCAGTTATACAGGGGGCGAGGCAGATACGCAGTATTTT
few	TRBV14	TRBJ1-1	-	CASSRRGGRTEAFF	TGTGCCAGCAGCCGACGGGGGGGTCGGACTGAAGCTTTCTTT
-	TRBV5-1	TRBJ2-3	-	CASSIPTGADTQYF	TGCGCCAGCAGCATTCCGACCGGGGCAGATACGCAGTATTTT
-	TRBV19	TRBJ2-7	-	CASRIVYEQYF	TGTGCCAGCAGAATCGTTTACGAGCAGTACTTC
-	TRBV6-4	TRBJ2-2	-	CASSGTEANTGELFF	TGTGCCAGCAGTGGGACGGAGGCGAACACCGGGGAGCTGTTTTTT
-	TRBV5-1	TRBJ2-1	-	CASSPLEKSYNEQFF	TGCGCCAGCAGTCCATTAGAGAAAAGCTACAATGAGCAGTTCTTC
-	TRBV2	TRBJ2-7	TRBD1	CAWGTGMGEQYF	TGTGCCTGGGGGACAGGGATGGGCGAGCAGTACTTC
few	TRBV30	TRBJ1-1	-	CAWTREGTEAFF	TGTGCCTGGACCCGGGAGGGTACTGAAGCTTTCTTT
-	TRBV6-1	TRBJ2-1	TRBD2	CASLEVAGAINEQFF	TGTGCCAGCCTAGAGGTAGCGGGGGCCATCAATGAGCAGTTCTTC
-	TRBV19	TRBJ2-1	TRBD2	CASSINGRVNEQFF	TGTGCCAGTAGTATTAACGGGAGGGTAAATGAGCAGTTCTTC
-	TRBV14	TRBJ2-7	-	CASSQGREFYEQYF	TGTGCCAGCAGCCAAGGACGGGAATTCTACGAGCAGTACTTC
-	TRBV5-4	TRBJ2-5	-	CASRHQTRKETQYF	TGTGCCAGCAGACATCAAACTAGGAAAGAGACCCAGTACTTC
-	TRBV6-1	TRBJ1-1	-	CASSHRTANTEAFF	TGTGCCAGCAGTCACAGAACGGCGAACACTGAAGCTTTCTTT
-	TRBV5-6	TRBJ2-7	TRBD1	CASSSSGTGAYEQYF	TGTGCCAGCAGCTCTTCCGGGACAGGGGCCTACGAGCAGTACTTC
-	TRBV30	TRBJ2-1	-	CAWSVLEFGNEQFF	TGTGCCTGGAGTGTACTTGAGTTCGGCAATGAGCAGTTCTTC
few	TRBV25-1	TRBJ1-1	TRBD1	CASSFTGVNTEAFF	TGTGCCAGCAGTTTTACAGGGGTGAACACTGAAGCTTTCTTT
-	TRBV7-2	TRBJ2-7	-	CASSLEQSYEQYF	TGTGCCAGCAGCTTGGAGCAGTCCTACGAGCAGTACTTC
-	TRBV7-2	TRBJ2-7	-	CASSLDGTQPYEQYF	TGTGCCAGCAGCTTAGATGGGACTCAACCCTACGAGCAGTACTTC
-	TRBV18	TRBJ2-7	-	CASSPQRTPSSYEQYF	TGTGCCAGCTCACCACAACGAACACCCAGCTCCTACGAGCAGTACTTC
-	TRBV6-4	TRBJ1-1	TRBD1	CASSAQTGATEAFF	TGTGCCAGCAGTGCTCAAACAGGGGCCACTGAAGCTTTCTTT